One and the same sample provided the 20 T cell receptor beta chains below, sequenced in a study of T cell responses to AZD1222 COVID-19 vaccine. Measured with immunoSEQ multiplex PCR; TCRdb has only the in-frame clones, and not every one. The table lists fewer than 85,000 clones, roughly 89% of them singletons. The sample was peripheral blood, taken 28 days after the second AZD1222 dose. These receptors originate from an adult who received the AZD1222 COVID-19 vaccine.

Comments on this clone: In the same sample, other DNA sequences code for this CDR3. The genes are TRBV19 and TRBJ2-2; D gene ambiguous. CDR3 length: 12 amino acids. Germline CDR1 and CDR2: LNHDA and SQIVND (reference sequence). V was trimmed by 7 bases and J by 1 base, leaving 4 bases between them. CDR3 sequence (DNA): TGTGCCAGTAACCTGAACACCGGGGAGCTGTTTTTT. Translated, it gives CASNLNTGELFF.

The chain links TRBV2 to TRBJ2-7; 8 positions match TRBD1. This CDR3 comprises 14 residues. In germline, CDR1 is SNHLY, CDR2 FYNNEI. Trimming removed 2 bases from V and 4 bases from J; junction bases left unmatched: 4. CDR3: CASSELDREYEQYV. The CDR3 coding sequence is TGTGCCAGCAGTGAATTGGACAGGGAATACGAGCAGTACGTC.

V and J are TRBV13 and TRBJ2-2, with D possibly matching TRBD2 (5 bases). Trimming took 5 bases from V and 6 from J, leaving 13 bases between them. The CDR3 is 14 residues long. Germline V CDR1 and CDR2: PRHDT, FYEKMQ (reference sequence). The CDR3 reads CASSRAPRAGELFF. The CDR3 DNA reads as TGTGCCAGCAGCCGTGCCCCGAGGGCCGGGGAGCTGTTTTTT.

V and J are TRBV4-2 and TRBJ1-1; weak D call: TRBD1 (5 bases). This CDR3 spans 14 amino acids. The V gene lost 1 base and the J gene lost 5 bases, with 11 bases spanning the gap. Germline CDR1 is LGHNA and CDR2 is YNFKEQ. CDR3 nucleotides: TGTGCCAGCAGCCAAGGGGGCGTCTCTACTGAAGCTTTCTTT. This gives the protein CASSQGGVSTEAFF.

The CDR3 sequence: CASSTKPGRGGHEQFF. CDR3 coding DNA: TGTGCCAGCAGCACCAAACCGGGCCGCGGGGGGCATGAGCAGTTCTTC. The chain couples TRBV11-2 to TRBJ2-1, with 8 bases fitting TRBD2. CDR3 length: 16 amino acids. With V trimmed by 5 bases and J by 8 bases, 14 bases remained unmatched. Germline V lookup: CDR1 SGHAT, CDR2 FQNNGV.

The chain recombines TRBV6-5 with TRBJ1-4, with D perhaps matching TRBD1 (5 bases). Trimming shortened V by 5 bases and J by 7 bases, and 14 bases separated the two germline ends. Germline V lookup: CDR1 MNHEY, CDR2 SVGAGI. There are 14 residues in the CDR3. The CDR3 DNA reads TGTGCCAGCAGTCATGGGGCGGCGGGTGAAAAACTGTTTTTT. Protein: CASSHGAAGEKLFF.

The rearrangement uses TRBV29-1 and TRBJ1-5; D unclear. V was shortened by 4 bases and J by 9 bases, with 13 bases between the two germline ends. The CDR3 runs to 12 residues. Germline V lookup: CDR1 SQVTM, CDR2 ANQGSEA. CDR3 region: CSVGSGQGPQHF. In nucleotides, the CDR3 is TGCAGCGTTGGGTCGGGTCAAGGGCCCCAGCATTTT.

J is TRBJ2-3 and V is TRBV11-1, with a weak D call TRBD2 (6 bases). Between the trimmed V and J ends, which lost 5 bases and 2 bases, there was a span of 14 bases. This CDR3 is built from 15 residues. Germline V gene data show CDR1 as SGHAT and CDR2 as FQDESV (reference sequence). The chain's CDR3 is CASSMMGGSTDTQYF. The CDR3 DNA sequence: TGTGCCAGCAGCATGATGGGGGGTTCCACAGATACGCAGTATTTT.

The genes are TRBV12-3 or TRBV12-4 and TRBJ1-1; D is possibly TRBD1 (5 bases). Between the trimmed V and J ends, which lost 6 bases and 1 base, there was a span of 9 bases. The CDR3 has 13 amino acids. CDR3 protein: CASSTGGNTEAFF. Written as DNA, the CDR3 is TGTGCCAGCAGCACGGGGGGGAACACTGAAGCTTTCTTT.

The chain links TRBV27 to TRBJ2-1; 8 nucleotides line up with TRBD2. Germline V gene lookup returns CDR1 MNHEY and CDR2 SMNVEV (reference sequence). J lost 4 bases, V lost 6 bases, and 5 bases had no gene match. The CDR3 consists of 14 residues. The CDR3 nucleotides are TGTGCCAGCAGCCGACTAGCGACGTACAATGAGCAGTTCTTC. It is translated as CASSRLATYNEQFF.

The chain is built from TRBV7-2 and TRBJ2-3, with 7 bases identical to TRBD2. The CDR3 loop spans 15 amino acids. V gave up 4 bases and J gave up 1 base; unmatched junction bases: 5. From germline, CDR1 is SGHTA and CDR2 FQGNSA. The CDR3 DNA reads TGTGCCAGCAGCTCGGTACGGGGGGGCACAGATACGCAGTATTTT. Amino acids: CASSSVRGGTDTQYF.

This chain uses TRBV29-1 with TRBJ1-1; D ambiguous. The V end was cut by 3 bases, the J end by 5 bases, with 13 bases between. This CDR3 comprises 13 residues. In germline, CDR1 is SQVTM, CDR2 ANQGSEA. For the CDR3, the DNA is TGCAGCGTTGAGGTTGGGTGGGGAACTGAAGCTTTCTTT. Its translation: CSVEVGWGTEAFF.

V is TRBV7-9 and J is TRBJ2-7; D might be TRBD2 (6 bases). Trimming stripped 4 bases from V and 3 bases from J, with 16 bases between. The CDR3 spans 15 residues. Germline V gene sequence: CDR1 SEHNR, CDR2 FQNEAQ (reference sequence). In nucleotides, the CDR3 is TGTGCCAGCAGCTATCCGGGACGGGGGATCTACGAGCAGTACTTC. Translating it yields CASSYPGRGIYEQYF.

The chain employs TRBV5-1 and TRBJ2-7; 10 nucleotides agree with TRBD1. After removal of 4 bases from V and 2 bases from J, the junction contained 6 bases not matched to a gene. Per germline, CDR1 SGHRS and CDR2 YFSETQ. The CDR3 consists of 15 residues. The CDR3 DNA follows: TGCGCCAGCAGCCCTACCGGGACAGGGGCCTACGAGCAGTACGTC. This encodes CASSPTGTGAYEQYV.

This clone was seen just once. V is TRBV2 and J is TRBJ2-3; 9 positions match TRBD1. CDR1 SNHLY and CDR2 FYNNEI come from the germline V gene. CDR3 size: 16 residues. V trimming: 4 bases; J trimming: 1 base; junction bases outside the gene matches: 6. The CDR3: CASSGQDRGGTDTQYF. CDR3 nucleotides: TGTGCCAGCAGTGGGCAAGACAGGGGGGGCACAGATACGCAGTATTTT.

V is TRBV9 and J is TRBJ2-2; tentatively, D is TRBD1 (5 bases). The V gene lost 4 bases and the J gene lost 6 bases, with 10 bases spanning the gap. CDR3 length: 13 amino acids. Germline V gives CDR1 SGDLS, CDR2 YYNGEE. The CDR3 bases are TGTGCCAGCAGCAACGTAGGGGCCGGGGAGCTGTTTTTT. Translated, it gives CASSNVGAGELFF. Using reference TRBV9 and TRBJ2-2 for the parts outside the CDR3, the full variable domain is DSGVTQTPKHLITATGQRVTLRCSPRSGDLSVYWYQQSLDQGLQFLIQYYNGEERAKGNILERFSAQQFPDLHSELNLSSLELGDSALYFCASSNVGAGELFFGEGSRLTVL.

The chain uses TRBV5-4 and TRBJ2-4; either TRBD1 or TRBD2 may fit D (5 bases each). Germline V lookup: CDR1 SGHNT, CDR2 YYREEE (reference sequence). Trimming removed 5 bases at V and 5 bases at J, with 17 bases between. CDR3 size: 15 residues. The CDR3 sequence is CASRRDLLGENIQYF. The CDR3 DNA reads TGTGCCAGCAGGAGGGACCTACTGGGGGAAAACATTCAGTACTTC.

The chain combines TRBV19 with TRBJ1-1; the D gene is possibly TRBD1 (5 bases). Germline V gene sequence: CDR1 LNHDA, CDR2 SQIVND (reference sequence). The V end was cut by 4 bases, the J end by 7 bases, with 13 bases between. This CDR3 region has 13 residues. This chain's CDR3 is CASSKLAGGEAFF. The CDR3 region has the DNA TGTGCCAGTAGTAAGTTGGCCGGGGGTGAAGCTTTCTTT.

The V and J genes are TRBV24-1 and TRBJ2-7, with TRBD2 as a possible D gene (6 bases). Germline assignment: CDR1 KGHDR and CDR2 SFDVKD. V lost 2 bases to trimming and J lost 5 bases, with 18 bases between them. There are 16 residues in the CDR3. The CDR3 coding sequence is TGTGCCACCAGTGATTCCCCCCCGGAGGGAGTTCACGAGCAGTACGTC. This gives the protein CATSDSPPEGVHEQYV.

V usage is TRBV6-5 and J usage is TRBJ1-1, with 7 bases that match TRBD1. V trimming: 4 bases; J trimming: 1 base; junction bases outside the gene matches: 3. CDR3 length equals 14 residues. Germline CDR1 MNHEY, CDR2 SVGAGI. As DNA, the CDR3 is TGTGCCAGCAGTTTCGGACAGGCGAACACTGAAGCTTTCTTT. Translating it yields CASSFGQANTEAFF.